The TCR beta chain described here comes from a study of blood T cell repertoires in COVID-19. Overall study context: Acute and convalescent COVID-19 samples came from the United States, Italy and Spain. T cells, B-cell-depleted T cells, or PBMCs provided the cDNA or gDNA that served as material.

In the study's own analysis: Amplification from reference gene primers served as the basis for estimated nucleated cell counts. Using immunoSEQ multiplex PCR, the repertoire was profiled, and TCRdb retains in-frame clones only, with some absent. V and J calls and clone size are given by that table; D and trimming were obtained from the DNA. This sample has around 130,000 clones; approximately 80% occur once, and the top ten carry more than 9%. CDR3 length equals 14 residues. Trimming left V 3 bases short and J 2 bases short, with 10 bases between. The V gene's germline CDR1 is LNHDA and CDR2 SQIVND (reference sequence).

The material sequenced was peripheral blood. This chain links TRBV19 with TRBJ1-2, with a possible D match to TRBD1 (6 bases). This sequence was found in a woman aged 55-69 years with acute or convalescent COVID-19. The CDR3 loop is CASSISQGNYGYTF. The CDR3 DNA sequence: TGTGCCAGTAGTATCTCACAGGGAAACTATGGCTACACCTTC.